These T cell receptor beta chains were read from a single sample in a study of T cell repertoires in cytomegalovirus infection. Antigens of these TCRs are unknown. TCRdb recomputed calls from the reads with MiXCR, one row per CDR3 protein. This sample yields about 110,000 distinct CDR3 sequences, of which around 29% are seen a single time; approximately 78% belongs to the top ten. The sample was CD8+ T cells from cultured PBMCs, taken from culture after CMV antigen stimulation. These receptors all stem from a human donor in good health (CMV status not recorded). Some clones in this sample may be carry-over from other donors' samples. Both conserved end residues are part of each CDR3. A D gene is named only where the DNA matches it firmly. For some rows the clone size is stated as once, few or many, or as a class when expanded; others skip it.

d_call	v_call	j_call	clone_size	cdr3_aa	cdr3_nt
TRBD2	TRBV2	TRBJ2-7	few	CASSVTSGSLDEQYF	TGTGCCAGCAGTGTCACTAGCGGTTCCTTGGACGAGCAGTACTTC
.	TRBV2	TRBJ2-3	.	CASSEEEGTTSTDTQYF	TGTGCCAGCAGTGAAGAGGAAGGGACCACCAGCACAGATACGCAGTATTTT
TRBD2	TRBV7-6	TRBJ2-2	many	CASSSGLAGGRNTGELFF	TGTGCCAGCAGCTCGGGACTAGCGGGGGGCCGAAACACCGGGGAGCTGTTTTTT
.	TRBV12-3/TRBV12-4	TRBJ1-1	.	CASSRQPVGSTEAFF	TGTGCCAGCAGTCGACAGCCAGTGGGGTCCACTGAAGCTTTCTTT
.	TRBV4-2	TRBJ2-1	.	CASSQDWGRNNEQFF	TGTGCCAGCAGCCAAGATTGGGGCCGAAACAATGAGCAGTTCTTC
.	TRBV10-2	TRBJ1-1	many	CASSDDLTTAEAFF	TGCGCCAGCAGTGATGATTTGACGACCGCTGAAGCTTTCTTT
.	TRBV13	TRBJ1-3	many	CASSSPTADSGNTIYF	TGTGCCAGCAGCAGCCCGACTGCAGACTCTGGAAACACCATATATTTT
.	TRBV5-5	TRBJ1-3	.	CASNSLVGHRSGNTIYF	TGTGCCAGCAACTCGCTAGTCGGCCATCGCTCTGGAAACACCATATATTTT
TRBD2	TRBV7-9	TRBJ2-5	many	CASSLGPSGQETQYF	TGTGCCAGCAGCTTAGGTCCTAGCGGACAAGAGACCCAGTACTTC
.	TRBV28	TRBJ2-3	.	CASSPRGTDTQYF	TGTGCCAGCAGCCCTCGAGGCACAGATACGCAGTATTTT
TRBD1	TRBV5-4	TRBJ1-1	.	CASSLEQGAVTEAFF	TGTGCCAGCAGCTTGGAGCAGGGGGCGGTCACTGAAGCTTTCTTT
.	TRBV13	TRBJ2-7	.	CASSLLQAEQYF	TGTGCCAGCAGCTTACTCCAGGCCGAGCAGTACTTC
TRBD1	TRBV6-5	TRBJ2-7	.	CASSYVGTVSYEQYF	TGTGCCAGCAGTTACGTCGGGACAGTATCCTACGAGCAGTACTTC
TRBD1	TRBV6-5	TRBJ1-2	.	CASSGTGARGIPGDPYGYTF	TGTGCCAGCAGCGGGACAGGGGCTAGGGGGATCCCTGGGGATCCCTATGGCTACACCTTC
.	TRBV7-9	TRBJ2-5	few	CASSLRGSGGHSRETQYF	TGTGCCAGCAGCTTACGCGGGTCAGGGGGGCATAGTCGGGAGACCCAGTACTTC
TRBD1	TRBV27	TRBJ1-2	few	CASSPLSQTGTGGYTF	TGTGCCAGCAGTCCGTTGAGTCAGACAGGGACGGGGGGCTACACCTTC